This TCR beta chain was sequenced during a study of blood T cells in healthy people across ages. Study observations and caveats: Using unsorted PBMCs precluded a conclusive naive versus antigen-experienced comparison. Comparison with aged donors showed that long-lived donors had more naive CD4+ cells and higher diversity.

Total RNA extracted from each sample amounted to at least 6 micrograms. The ends lost 3 bases at V and 0 bases at J; junction bases unmatched: 5. The germline CDR1 and CDR2 sequences are DFQATT and SNEGSKA (reference sequence). The CDR3 runs to 16 residues. The use of a sample-barcoded 5' primer and a J-beta primer mix characterized a second PCR of roughly 7 to 12 cycles. TCRdb passed the 5' RACE reads through MiXCR, listing each CDR3 protein once. The sample carries 630,000 or so distinct CDR3 sequences, about a third recorded once. This clonotype was detected ten times or more. Its target is unknown.

The sequenced sample consisted of blood. The rearrangement uses TRBV20-1 and TRBJ2-5; 12 nucleotides line up with TRBD2. This TCR derives from a woman aged 80 or older in good health. The CDR3 nucleotides read TGCAGTGCTAGTGCTAGCGGGAGGGGGTACCAAGAGACCCAGTACTTC. Translation gives CSASASGRGYQETQYF.